This TCR beta chain appears in the sequencing data of a study of cytomegalovirus exposure and HLA in healthy donors. Remarks on this clone: Its antigen is currently unknown.

PCR used 60 Vbeta primers and 13 Jbeta primers. Here immunoSEQ multiplex PCR was the method, and the copy in TCRdb shows in-frame clones only, minus some. The table has 100,000 to 150,000 clones, about four fifths seen once. Study-level results: A later analysis reportedly found fewer N-insertions in an Asian-associated ancestry cluster than the roughly 670-donor mean.

Sequenced: PBMCs. This clonotype was sampled from a man in his late teens or twenties in good health and CMV-seronegative.

CDR3 nucleotides: TGCAGCTTTTCGGGACTAGCTCTAACTAGCACAGATACGCAGTATTTT. Residues: CSFSGLALTSTDTQYF. The chain carries TRBV29-1 and TRBJ2-3; 9 nucleotides align to TRBD2. The CDR3 contains 16 residues. V shed 8 bases, J shed 0 bases, and the junction held 12 bases outside the gene matches. Germline CDR1 is SQVTM and CDR2 is ANQGSEA.